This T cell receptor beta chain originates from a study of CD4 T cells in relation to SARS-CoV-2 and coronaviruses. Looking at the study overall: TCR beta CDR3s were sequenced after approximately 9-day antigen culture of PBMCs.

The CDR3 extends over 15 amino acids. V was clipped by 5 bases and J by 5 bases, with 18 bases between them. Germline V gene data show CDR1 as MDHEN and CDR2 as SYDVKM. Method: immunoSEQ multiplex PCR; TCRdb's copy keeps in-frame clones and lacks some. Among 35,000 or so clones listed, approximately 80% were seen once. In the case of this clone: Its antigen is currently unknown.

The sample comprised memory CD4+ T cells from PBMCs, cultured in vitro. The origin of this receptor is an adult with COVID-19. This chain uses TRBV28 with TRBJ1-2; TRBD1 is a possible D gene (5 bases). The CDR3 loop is CASSLAGTSSYGYTF. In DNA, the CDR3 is TGTGCCAGCAGTCTGGCCGGGACTTCCTCTTATGGCTACACCTTC.